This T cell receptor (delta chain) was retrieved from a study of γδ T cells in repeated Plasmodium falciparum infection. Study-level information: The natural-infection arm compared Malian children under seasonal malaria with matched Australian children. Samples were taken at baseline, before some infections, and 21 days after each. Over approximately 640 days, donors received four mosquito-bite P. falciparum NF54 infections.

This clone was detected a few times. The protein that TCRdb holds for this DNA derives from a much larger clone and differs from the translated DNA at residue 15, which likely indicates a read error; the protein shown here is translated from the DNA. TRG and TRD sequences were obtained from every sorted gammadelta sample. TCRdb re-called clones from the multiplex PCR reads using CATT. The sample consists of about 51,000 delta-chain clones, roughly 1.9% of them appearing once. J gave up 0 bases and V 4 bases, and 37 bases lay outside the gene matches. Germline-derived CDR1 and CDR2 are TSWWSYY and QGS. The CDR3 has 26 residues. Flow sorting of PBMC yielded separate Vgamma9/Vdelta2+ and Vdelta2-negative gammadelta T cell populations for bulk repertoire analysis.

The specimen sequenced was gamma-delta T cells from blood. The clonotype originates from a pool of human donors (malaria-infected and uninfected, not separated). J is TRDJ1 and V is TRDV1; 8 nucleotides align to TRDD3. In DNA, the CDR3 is TGTGCTCTTGGGGCCCCCAGAGGCGTTTTCTTTTACTGGGGGGTAAAGGGATACCTTCACACCGATAAACTCATCTTT. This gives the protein CALGAPRGVFFYWGVKGYLHTDKLIF.